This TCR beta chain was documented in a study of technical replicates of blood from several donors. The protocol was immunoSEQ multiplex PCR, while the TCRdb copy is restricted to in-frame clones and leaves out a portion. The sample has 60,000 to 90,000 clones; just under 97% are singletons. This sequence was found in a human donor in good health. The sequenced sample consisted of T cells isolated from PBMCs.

The DNA of the CDR3 is TGTGCCAGCAGCTCCCTCGGACAGGCGCGTAACTATGGCTACACCTTC. Protein: CASSSLGQARNYGYTF. The V and J genes are TRBV5-6 and TRBJ1-2, with TRBD1 identical over 7 bases. The CDR3 covers 16 residues. From germline, CDR1 is SGHDT and CDR2 YYEEEE. Trimming at V came to 3 bases and at J to 1 base, leaving 9 bases not matched to a gene.